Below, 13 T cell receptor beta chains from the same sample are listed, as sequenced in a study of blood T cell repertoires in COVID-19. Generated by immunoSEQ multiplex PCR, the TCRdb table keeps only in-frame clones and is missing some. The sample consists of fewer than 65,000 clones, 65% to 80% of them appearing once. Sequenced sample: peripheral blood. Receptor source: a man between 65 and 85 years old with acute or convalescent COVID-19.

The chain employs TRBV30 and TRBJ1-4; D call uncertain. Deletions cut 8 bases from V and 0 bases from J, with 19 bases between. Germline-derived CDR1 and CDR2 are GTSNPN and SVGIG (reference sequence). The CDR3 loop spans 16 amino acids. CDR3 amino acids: CARVYSDSATNEKLFF. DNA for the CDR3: TGTGCCAGAGTTTATTCTGACTCTGCAACTAATGAAAAACTGTTTTTT.

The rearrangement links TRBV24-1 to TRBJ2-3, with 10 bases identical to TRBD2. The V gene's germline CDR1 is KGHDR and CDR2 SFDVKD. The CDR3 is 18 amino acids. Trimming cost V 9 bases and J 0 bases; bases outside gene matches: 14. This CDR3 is CATDNYSGRSTSTDTQYF. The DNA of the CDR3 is TGTGCCACCGACAACTATAGCGGGAGGAGCACTAGCACAGATACGCAGTATTTT.

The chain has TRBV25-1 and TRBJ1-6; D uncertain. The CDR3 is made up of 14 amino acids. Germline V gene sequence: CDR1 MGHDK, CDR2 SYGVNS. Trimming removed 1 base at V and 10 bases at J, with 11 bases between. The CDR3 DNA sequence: TGTGCCAGCAGTGAATCTAACCGAGGGTCACCCCTCCACTTT. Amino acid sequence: CASSESNRGSPLHF.

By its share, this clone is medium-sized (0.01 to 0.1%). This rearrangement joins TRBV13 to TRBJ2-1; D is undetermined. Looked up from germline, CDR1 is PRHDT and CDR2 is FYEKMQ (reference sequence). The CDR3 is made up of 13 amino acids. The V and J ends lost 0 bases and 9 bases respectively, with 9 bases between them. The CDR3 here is CASSLGRWAEQFF. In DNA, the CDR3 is TGTGCCAGCAGCTTAGGCCGATGGGCTGAGCAGTTCTTC.

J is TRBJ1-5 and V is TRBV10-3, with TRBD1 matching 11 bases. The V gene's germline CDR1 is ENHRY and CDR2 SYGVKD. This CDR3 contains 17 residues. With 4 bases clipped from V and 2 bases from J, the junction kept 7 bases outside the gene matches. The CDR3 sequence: CAISGGDRGYGNQPQHF. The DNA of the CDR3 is TGTGCCATCAGTGGGGGGGACAGGGGGTACGGCAATCAGCCCCAGCATTTT.

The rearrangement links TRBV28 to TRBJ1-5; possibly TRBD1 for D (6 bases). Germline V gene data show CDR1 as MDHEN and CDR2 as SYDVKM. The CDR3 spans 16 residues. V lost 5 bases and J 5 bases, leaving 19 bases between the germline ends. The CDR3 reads CASSRLGGIFHQPQHF. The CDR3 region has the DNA TGTGCCAGCAGTAGGTTAGGGGGTATTTTTCATCAGCCCCAGCATTTT.

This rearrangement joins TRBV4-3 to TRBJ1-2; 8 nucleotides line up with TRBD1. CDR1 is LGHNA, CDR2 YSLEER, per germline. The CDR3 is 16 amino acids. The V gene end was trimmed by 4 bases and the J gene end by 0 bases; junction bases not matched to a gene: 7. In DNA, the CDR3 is TGCGCCAGCAGCCGCGACTTGGGACAGGCTAACTATGGCTACACCTTC. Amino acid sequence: CASSRDLGQANYGYTF.

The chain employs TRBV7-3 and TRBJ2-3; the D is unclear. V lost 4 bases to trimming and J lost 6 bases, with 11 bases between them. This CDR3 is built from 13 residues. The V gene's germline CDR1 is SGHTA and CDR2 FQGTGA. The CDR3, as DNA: TGTGCCAGCAGCTCAAGTCGACTGGATACGCAGTATTTT. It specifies CASSSSRLDTQYF.

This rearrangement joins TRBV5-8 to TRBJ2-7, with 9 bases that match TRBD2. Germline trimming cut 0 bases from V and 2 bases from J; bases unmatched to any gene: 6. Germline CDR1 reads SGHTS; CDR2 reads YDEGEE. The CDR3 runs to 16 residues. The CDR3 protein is CASSLAATSGTYEQYF. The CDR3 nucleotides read TGTGCCAGCAGCTTGGCCGCGACTAGCGGAACCTACGAGCAGTACTTC.

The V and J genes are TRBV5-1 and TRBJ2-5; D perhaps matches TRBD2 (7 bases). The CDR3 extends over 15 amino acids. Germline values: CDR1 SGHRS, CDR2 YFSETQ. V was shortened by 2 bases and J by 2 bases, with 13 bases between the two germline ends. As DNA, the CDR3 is TGCGCCAGCAGCTTCTGGGGGGGCGATCAAGAGACCCAGTACTTC. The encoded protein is CASSFWGGDQETQYF. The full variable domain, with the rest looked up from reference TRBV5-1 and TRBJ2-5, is KAGVTQTPRYLIKTRGQQVTLSCSPISGHRSVSWYQQTPGQGLQFLFEYFSETQRNKGNFPGRFSGRQFSNSRSEMNVSTLELGDSALYLCASSFWGGDQETQYFGPGTRLLVL.

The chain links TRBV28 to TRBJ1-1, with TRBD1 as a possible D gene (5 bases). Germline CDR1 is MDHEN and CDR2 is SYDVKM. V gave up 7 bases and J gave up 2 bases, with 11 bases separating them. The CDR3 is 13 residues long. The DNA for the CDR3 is TGTGCCAGCAAGTGGGGGGGAAACACTGAAGCTTTCTTT. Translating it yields CASKWGGNTEAFF.

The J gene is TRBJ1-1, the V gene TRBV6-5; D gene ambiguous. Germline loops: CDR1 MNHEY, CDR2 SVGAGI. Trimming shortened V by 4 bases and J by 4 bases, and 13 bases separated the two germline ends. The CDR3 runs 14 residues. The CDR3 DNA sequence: TGTGCCAGCAGTTCTAGGACTGGGTTCACTGAAGCTTTCTTT. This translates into CASSSRTGFTEAFF.

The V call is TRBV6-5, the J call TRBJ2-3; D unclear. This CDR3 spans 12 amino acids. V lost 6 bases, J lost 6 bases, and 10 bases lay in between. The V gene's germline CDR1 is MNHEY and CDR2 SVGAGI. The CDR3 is CASSSQFDTQYF. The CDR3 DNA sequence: TGTGCCAGCAGCTCACAGTTCGATACGCAGTATTTT.